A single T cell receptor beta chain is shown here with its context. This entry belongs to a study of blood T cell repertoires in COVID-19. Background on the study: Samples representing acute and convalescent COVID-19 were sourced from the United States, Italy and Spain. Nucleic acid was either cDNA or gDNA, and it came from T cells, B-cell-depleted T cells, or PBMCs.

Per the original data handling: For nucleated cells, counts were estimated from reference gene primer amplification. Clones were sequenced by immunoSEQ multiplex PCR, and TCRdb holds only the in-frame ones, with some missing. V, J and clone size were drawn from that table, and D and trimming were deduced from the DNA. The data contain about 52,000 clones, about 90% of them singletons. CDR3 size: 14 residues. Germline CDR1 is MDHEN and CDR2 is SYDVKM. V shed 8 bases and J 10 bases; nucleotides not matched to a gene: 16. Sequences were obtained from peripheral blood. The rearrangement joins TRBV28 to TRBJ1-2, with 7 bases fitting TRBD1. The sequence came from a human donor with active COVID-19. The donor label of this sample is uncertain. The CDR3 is CASLERGGFQDYTF. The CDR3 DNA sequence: TGTGCCAGCCTAGAAAGAGGGGGCTTTCAGGACTACACCTTC.